This TCR beta chain was identified during a study of blood T cell repertoires in COVID-19. Study at large: T cells, B-cell-depleted T cells, or PBMCs supplied cDNA or gDNA.

This CDR3 comprises 12 residues. CDR1 is SNHLY, CDR2 FYNNEI, per germline. Between the trimmed V and J ends, which lost 6 bases and 2 bases, there was a span of 7 bases. Original methodology: For nucleated cells, counts were estimated from reference gene primer amplification. Sequencing was performed with immunoSEQ multiplex PCR; in TCRdb, only in-frame clones are kept and a portion is missing. V and J calls and clone size are those listed in that table; D and trimming were worked out from the DNA. The table lists some 140,000 clones, 78% of them singletons, with 1.5% to 2% in the top ten. What was sequenced was peripheral blood. The clonotype was recovered from an elderly man with acute or convalescent COVID-19. The rearrangement uses TRBV2 and TRBJ1-1, with a possible D match to TRBD1 (6 bases). The CDR3 DNA reads as TGTGCCAGCAGGACAGGTAACACTGAAGCTTTCTTT. Translating it yields CASRTGNTEAFF.